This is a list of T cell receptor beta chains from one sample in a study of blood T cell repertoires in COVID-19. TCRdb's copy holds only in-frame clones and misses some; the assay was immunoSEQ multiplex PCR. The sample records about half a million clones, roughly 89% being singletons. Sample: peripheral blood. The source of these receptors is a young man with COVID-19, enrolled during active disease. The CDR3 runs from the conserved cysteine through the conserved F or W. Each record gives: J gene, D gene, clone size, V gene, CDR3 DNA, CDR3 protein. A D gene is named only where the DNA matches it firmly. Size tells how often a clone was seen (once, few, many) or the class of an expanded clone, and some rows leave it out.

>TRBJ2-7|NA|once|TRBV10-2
TGCGCCAGCAGTGATACCAGGGGGGTTAGCTCCTACGAGCAGTACTTC
CASSDTRGVSSYEQYF
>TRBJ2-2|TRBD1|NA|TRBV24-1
TGTGCCACCAGTGATTACGGCAGGGGGTCCGGCGGGGAGCTGTTTTTT
CATSDYGRGSGGELFF
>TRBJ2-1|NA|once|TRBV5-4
TGTGCCAGCAGCTGGGAGGGACAGGCCTACAATGAGCAGTTCTTC
CASSWEGQAYNEQFF
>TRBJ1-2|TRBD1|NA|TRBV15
TGTGCCACCTGGGACAGGGGATTAGCTAACTATGGCTACACCTTC
CATWDRGLANYGYTF
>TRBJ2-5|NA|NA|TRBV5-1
TGCGCCAGCAGCTTGGCATTTGGCGGGACAGCCCAAGAGACCCAGTACTTC
CASSLAFGGTAQETQYF
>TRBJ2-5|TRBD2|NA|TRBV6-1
TGTGCCAGCAGTGAATGGGCTAGCGGGGGTGGGACCCAGTACTTC
CASSEWASGGGTQYF
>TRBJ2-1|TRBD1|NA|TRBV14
TGTGCCAGCAGCATAGTCGGGACAGGGGGAAGGAATGAGCAGTTCTTC
CASSIVGTGGRNEQFF
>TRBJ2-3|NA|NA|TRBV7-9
TGTGCCAGCAGCCCGAGGTTGGGGGGGCCTAGAGATACGCAGTATTTT
CASSPRLGGPRDTQYF
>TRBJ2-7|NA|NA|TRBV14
TGTGCCAGCAGCCAAGATTTTACTGCTTCCGAGCAGTACTTC
CASSQDFTASEQYF
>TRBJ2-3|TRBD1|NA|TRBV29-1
TGCAGCGTTGAGCGAGGACAGGGGGGATTATTGGGGACAGATACGCAGTATTTT
CSVERGQGGLLGTDTQYF
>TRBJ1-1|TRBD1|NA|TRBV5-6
TGTGCCAGCAGCCGGGACAGAAGAATGAACACTGAAGCTTTCTTT
CASSRDRRMNTEAFF
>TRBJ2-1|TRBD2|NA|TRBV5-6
TGTGCCAGCAGCTTGAGTGGCGGGAGGGCCCTGGAGCAGTTCTTC
CASSLSGGRALEQFF
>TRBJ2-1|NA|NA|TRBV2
TGTGCCAGCAGTTCACAGGCTGTAGCTGAGCAGTTCTTC
CASSSQAVAEQFF
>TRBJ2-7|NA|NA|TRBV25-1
TGTGCCAGCAGTGATCCACCGAGCTCCTACGAGCAGTACTTC
CASSDPPSSYEQYF
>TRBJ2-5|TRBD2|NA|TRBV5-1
TGCGCCAGCAGGAATAGAACTAGCGGGGGTTATGAGACCCAGTACTTC
CASRNRTSGGYETQYF
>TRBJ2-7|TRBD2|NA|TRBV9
TGTGCCAGCAGCGTAGGACTAGCGGGAGCCCCCTACGAGCAGTACTTC
CASSVGLAGAPYEQYF
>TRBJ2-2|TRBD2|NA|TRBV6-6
TGTGCCAGCACGGGAGCGGGGGGCGCGAACACCGGGGAGCTGTTTTTT
CASTGAGGANTGELFF
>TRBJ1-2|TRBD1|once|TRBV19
TGTGCCTCACAGGGGGATGGAGGCTACACCTTC
CASQGDGGYTF
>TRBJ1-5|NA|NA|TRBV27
TGTGCCAGCAGTTGGTCCGGGGGGACGCATCAGCCCCAGCATTTT
CASSWSGGTHQPQHF
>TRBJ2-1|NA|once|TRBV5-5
TGTGCCAGCAGCCCGGGTCACCTTGGGTCCTACAATGAGCAGTTCTTC
CASSPGHLGSYNEQFF
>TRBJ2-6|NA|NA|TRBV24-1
TGTGCCACCAGTGATCAGACTAGCTCTGGGGCCAACGTCCTGACTTTC
CATSDQTSSGANVLTF
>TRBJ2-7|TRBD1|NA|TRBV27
TGTGCCAGCAGTCTAGGACAGGGGGCGGGGAAGCAGTACTTC
CASSLGQGAGKQYF
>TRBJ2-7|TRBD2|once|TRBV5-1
TGCGCCAGCAGCCCTAGCGGGGATACCTACGAGCAGTACTTC
CASSPSGDTYEQYF
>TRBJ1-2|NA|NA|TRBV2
TGTGCCAGCAGTGGATCAGCTAACTATGGCTACACCTTC
CASSGSANYGYTF